This is a list of T cell receptor beta chains from one sample in a study of blood T cell repertoires in COVID-19. The table came from immunoSEQ multiplex PCR; TCRdb's copy has only in-frame clones and leaves some out. Here the sample spans under 200,000 clones, about 90% being singletons. Sequenced sample: PBMCs or T cells enriched from blood (not recorded which). The source of these receptors is a woman in her forties or fifties who had recovered from COVID-19. The CDR3 runs from the conserved cysteine through the conserved F or W. D genes are given only for firm matches. Rows give clone size only sometimes, using once, few, many, or a class for an expanded clone.

J: TRBJ2-1; size: few; V: TRBV19; D: TRBD2; DNA: TGTGCCAGTAGTATAGATCCAGGGACTAGCGGGAATGTCTTC; CDR3: CASSIDPGTSGNVF
J: TRBJ2-6; size: -; V: TRBV28; D: -; DNA: TGTGCCAGCAGAACAGGGATTTGGGGTTTGGGGTCTGGGGCCAACGTCCTGACTTTC; CDR3: CASRTGIWGLGSGANVLTF
J: TRBJ2-7; size: -; V: TRBV10-2; D: -; DNA: TGCGCCAGCAGTTCCCAGGCAGACGCGCAGTACTTC; CDR3: CASSSQADAQYF
J: TRBJ2-2; size: -; V: TRBV6-5; D: -; DNA: TGTGCCAGCAGGCCCGCGGCCACCGGGGAGCTGTTTTTT; CDR3: CASRPAATGELFF
J: TRBJ2-7; size: -; V: TRBV5-1; D: TRBD1; DNA: TGCGCCAGCAGCTGGGGGGACAGGGCCTCCTACGAGCAGTACTTC; CDR3: CASSWGDRASYEQYF
J: TRBJ1-3; size: -; V: TRBV19; D: TRBD1; DNA: TGTGCCAGTGGATCGACAGGGAAACCGTCCCCGGGAAACACCATATATTTT; CDR3: CASGSTGKPSPGNTIYF
J: TRBJ2-1; size: -; V: TRBV9; D: -; DNA: TGTGCCAGCAGCCCCAGGGGCATCACCAATGAGCAGTTCTTC; CDR3: CASSPRGITNEQFF
J: TRBJ2-3; size: -; V: TRBV15; D: TRBD2; DNA: TGTGCCACCAGCAGAGAAGGTAGCGGGAGACCCACAGATACGCAGTATTTT; CDR3: CATSREGSGRPTDTQYF
J: TRBJ2-1; size: -; V: TRBV19; D: -; DNA: TGTGCCAGTAGTTCGGACTCATTAAATTACAATGAGCAGTTCTTC; CDR3: CASSSDSLNYNEQFF
J: TRBJ1-1; size: -; V: TRBV7-8; D: -; DNA: TGTGCCAGCAGCCTCCGGGACACGTACGGGAGGACTGAAGCTTTCTTT; CDR3: CASSLRDTYGRTEAFF
J: TRBJ2-3; size: few; V: TRBV19; D: TRBD2; DNA: TGTGCCAGTAGGATGGCTAGCGGGAGAGCAGATACGCAGTATTTT; CDR3: CASRMASGRADTQYF
J: TRBJ1-1; size: -; V: TRBV18; D: -; DNA: TGTGCCAGCTCACCGGACGGCGGGGGGACTGAAGCTTTCTTT; CDR3: CASSPDGGGTEAFF
J: TRBJ2-7; size: -; V: TRBV6-2/TRBV6-3; D: TRBD2; DNA: TGTGCCAGCAGCCTTAGCGGGGGCCCCTACGAGCAGTACTTC; CDR3: CASSLSGGPYEQYF
J: TRBJ2-3; size: -; V: TRBV27; D: TRBD2; DNA: TGTGCCAGCAGTGTTAGCGGGAGGCTCACAGATACGCAGTATTTT; CDR3: CASSVSGRLTDTQYF
J: TRBJ2-3; size: -; V: TRBV4-2; D: TRBD2; DNA: TGTGCCAGCAGCCAAGATTCTGAACTAGCGGATACGCAGTATTTT; CDR3: CASSQDSELADTQYF
J: TRBJ2-7; size: -; V: TRBV5-4; D: TRBD1; DNA: TGTGCCAGCAGCCCGGGACAGGGCCTTTACGAGCAGTACTTC; CDR3: CASSPGQGLYEQYF
J: TRBJ1-6; size: -; V: TRBV19; D: -; DNA: TGTGCCAGTAGTATCTTGGGGCGGAAAACTAATTCACCCCTCCACTTT; CDR3: CASSILGRKTNSPLHF
J: TRBJ1-1; size: -; V: TRBV7-9; D: TRBD1; DNA: TGTGCCAGCAGCTTAGTGGCAGGGGGAAGGAACACTGAAGCTTTCTTT; CDR3: CASSLVAGGRNTEAFF
J: TRBJ2-2; size: once; V: TRBV30; D: TRBD1; DNA: TGTGCCTGCAGGGGGCCTACGAACACCGGGGAGCTGTTTTTT; CDR3: CACRGPTNTGELFF
J: TRBJ1-4; size: -; V: TRBV2; D: -; DNA: TGTGCCAGCAAAGGCAGGGCGACAGGTGAAAAACTGTTTTTT; CDR3: CASKGRATGEKLFF
J: TRBJ2-3; size: -; V: TRBV7-6; D: -; DNA: TGTGCCAGCAGCCCCGATTTAGCATCAACGCAGTATTTT; CDR3: CASSPDLASTQYF
J: TRBJ2-5; size: -; V: TRBV5-1; D: TRBD2; DNA: TGCGCCAGCAGCATTGGGACTAGCGGGAGGAAGGAGACCCAGTACTTC; CDR3: CASSIGTSGRKETQYF
J: TRBJ2-7; size: -; V: TRBV6-5; D: TRBD1; DNA: TGTGCCAGCAGTTCCCACAGGGGCACCTACGAGCAGTACTTC; CDR3: CASSSHRGTYEQYF
J: TRBJ2-3; size: -; V: TRBV7-9; D: TRBD2; DNA: TGTGCCAGCAGCCCTGGACTAGCGGGAGTCGCAGATACGCAGTATTTT; CDR3: CASSPGLAGVADTQYF